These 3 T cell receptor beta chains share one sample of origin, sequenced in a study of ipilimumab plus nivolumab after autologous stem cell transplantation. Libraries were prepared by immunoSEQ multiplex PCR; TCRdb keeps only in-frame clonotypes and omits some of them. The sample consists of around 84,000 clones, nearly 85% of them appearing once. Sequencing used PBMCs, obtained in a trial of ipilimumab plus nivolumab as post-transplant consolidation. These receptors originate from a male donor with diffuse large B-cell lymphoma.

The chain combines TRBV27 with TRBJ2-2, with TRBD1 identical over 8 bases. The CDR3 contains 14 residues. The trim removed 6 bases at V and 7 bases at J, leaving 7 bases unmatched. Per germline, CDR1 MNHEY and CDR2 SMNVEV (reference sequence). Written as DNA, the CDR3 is TGTGCCAGCAGCCCAGGGGGCTTGATCGGGGAGCTGTTTTTT. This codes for CASSPGGLIGELFF.

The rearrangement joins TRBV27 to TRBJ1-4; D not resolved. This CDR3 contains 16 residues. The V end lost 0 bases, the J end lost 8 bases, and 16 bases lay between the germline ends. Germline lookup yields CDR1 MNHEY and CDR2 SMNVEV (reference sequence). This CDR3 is CASSLSSRMGREKLFF. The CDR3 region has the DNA TGTGCCAGCAGTTTATCATCTCGGATGGGAAGGGAAAAACTGTTTTTT.

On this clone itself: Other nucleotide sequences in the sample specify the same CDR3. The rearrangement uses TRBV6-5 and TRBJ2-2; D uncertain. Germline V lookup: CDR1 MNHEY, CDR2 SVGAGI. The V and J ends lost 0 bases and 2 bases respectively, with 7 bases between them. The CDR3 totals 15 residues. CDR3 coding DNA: TGTGCCAGCAGTTACTCAAACCGAAACACCGGGGAGCTGTTTTTT. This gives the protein CASSYSNRNTGELFF.